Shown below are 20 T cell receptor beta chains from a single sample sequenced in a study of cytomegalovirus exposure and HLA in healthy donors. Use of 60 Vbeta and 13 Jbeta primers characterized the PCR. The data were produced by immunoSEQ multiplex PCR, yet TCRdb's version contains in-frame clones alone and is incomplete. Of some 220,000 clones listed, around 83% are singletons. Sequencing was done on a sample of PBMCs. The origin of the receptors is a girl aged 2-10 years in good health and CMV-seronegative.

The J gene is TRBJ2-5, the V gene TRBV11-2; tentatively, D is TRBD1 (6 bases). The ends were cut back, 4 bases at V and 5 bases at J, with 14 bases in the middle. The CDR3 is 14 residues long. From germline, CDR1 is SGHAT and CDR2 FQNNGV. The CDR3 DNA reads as TGTGCCAGCAGCTCAACAGGGTTTTGGGAGACCCAGTACTTC. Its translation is CASSSTGFWETQYF.

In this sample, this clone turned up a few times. This CDR3 is CASSLGQGAVFNDIQYF. The CDR3, as DNA: TGTGCCAGCAGCCTGGGACAGGGGGCTGTATTTAATGACATTCAGTACTTC. This chain connects TRBV7-9 to TRBJ2-4; TRBD1 matches at 12 bases. The CDR3 totals 17 residues. CDR1 SEHNR and CDR2 FQNEAQ come from the germline V gene (reference sequence). The V gene end was trimmed by 5 bases and the J gene end by 8 bases; junction bases not matched to a gene: 13.

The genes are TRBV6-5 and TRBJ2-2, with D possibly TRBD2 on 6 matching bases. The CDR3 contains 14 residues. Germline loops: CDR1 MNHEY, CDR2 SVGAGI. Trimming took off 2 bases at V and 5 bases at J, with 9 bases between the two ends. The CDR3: CASSYTSGTGELFF. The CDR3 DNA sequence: TGTGCCAGCAGTTACACCAGCGGGACCGGGGAGCTGTTTTTT.

The CDR3: CASSQASGRAYEQYF. The CDR3 DNA sequence: TGCGCCAGCAGCCAAGCTAGCGGGAGGGCCTACGAGCAGTACTTC. V and J are TRBV4-1 and TRBJ2-7; TRBD2 aligns across 12 bases. Unmatched junction bases numbered 0, after V lost 1 base and J lost 2 bases. Germline CDR1 reads MGHRA; CDR2 reads YSYEKL. CDR3 length: 15 amino acids.

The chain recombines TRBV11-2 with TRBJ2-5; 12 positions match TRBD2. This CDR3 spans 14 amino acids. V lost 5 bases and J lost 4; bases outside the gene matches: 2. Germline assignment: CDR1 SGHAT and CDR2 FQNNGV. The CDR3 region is CASSQGLAGETQYF. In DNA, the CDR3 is TGTGCCAGCAGCCAGGGACTAGCGGGAGAGACCCAGTACTTC.

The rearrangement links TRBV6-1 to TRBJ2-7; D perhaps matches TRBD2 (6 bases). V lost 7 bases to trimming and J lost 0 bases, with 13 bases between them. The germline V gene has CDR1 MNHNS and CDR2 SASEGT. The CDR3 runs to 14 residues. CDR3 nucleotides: TGTGCCAGCAAAGGTTGGGAGGACTCCTACGAGCAGTACTTC. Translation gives CASKGWEDSYEQYF.

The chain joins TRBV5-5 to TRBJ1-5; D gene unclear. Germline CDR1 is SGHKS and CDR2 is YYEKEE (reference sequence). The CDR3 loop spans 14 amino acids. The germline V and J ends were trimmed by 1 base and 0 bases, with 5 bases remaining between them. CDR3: CASSLRSSNQPQHF. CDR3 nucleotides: TGTGCCAGCAGCTTGCGGTCTAGCAATCAGCCCCAGCATTTT. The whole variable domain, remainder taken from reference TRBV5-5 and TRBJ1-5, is DAGVTQSPTHLIKTRGQQVTLRCSPISGHKSVSWYQQVLGQGPQFIFQYYEKEERGRGNFPDRFSARQFPNYSSELNVNALLLGDSALYLCASSLRSSNQPQHFGDGTRLSIL.

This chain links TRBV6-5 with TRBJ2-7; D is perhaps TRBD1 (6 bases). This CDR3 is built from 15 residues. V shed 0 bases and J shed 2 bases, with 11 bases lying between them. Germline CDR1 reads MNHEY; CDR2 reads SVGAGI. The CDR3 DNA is TGTGCCAGCAGTTACTCGAACAGGGTCACCTACGAGCAGTACTTC. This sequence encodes CASSYSNRVTYEQYF.

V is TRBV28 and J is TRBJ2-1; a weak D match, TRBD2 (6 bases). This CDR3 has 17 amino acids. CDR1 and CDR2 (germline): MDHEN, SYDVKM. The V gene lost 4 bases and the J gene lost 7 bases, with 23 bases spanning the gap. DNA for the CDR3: TGTGCCAGCAGTTGGGGTTTCGGGGGAGCTTCGGGAAATGAGCAGTTCTTC. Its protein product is CASSWGFGGASGNEQFF.

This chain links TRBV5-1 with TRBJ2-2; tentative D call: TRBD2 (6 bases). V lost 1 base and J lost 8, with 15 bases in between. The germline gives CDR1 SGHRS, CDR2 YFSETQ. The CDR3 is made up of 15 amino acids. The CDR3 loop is CASSLTAGPRGELFF. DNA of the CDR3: TGCGCCAGCAGCTTGACCGCGGGGCCGCGGGGGGAGCTGTTTTTT.

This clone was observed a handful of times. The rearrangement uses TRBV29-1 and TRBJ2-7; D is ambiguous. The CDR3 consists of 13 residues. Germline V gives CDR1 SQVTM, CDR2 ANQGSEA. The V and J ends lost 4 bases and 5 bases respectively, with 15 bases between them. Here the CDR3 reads CSVGGQILNEQYF. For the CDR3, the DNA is TGCAGCGTTGGCGGTCAGATCCTTAACGAGCAGTACTTC.

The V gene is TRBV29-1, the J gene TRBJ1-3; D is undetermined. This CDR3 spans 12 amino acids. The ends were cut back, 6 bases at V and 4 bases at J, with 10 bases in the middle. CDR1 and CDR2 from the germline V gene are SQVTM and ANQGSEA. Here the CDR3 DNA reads TGCAGCGTGTCTCCGGGAGGAAACACCATATATTTT. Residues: CSVSPGGNTIYF.

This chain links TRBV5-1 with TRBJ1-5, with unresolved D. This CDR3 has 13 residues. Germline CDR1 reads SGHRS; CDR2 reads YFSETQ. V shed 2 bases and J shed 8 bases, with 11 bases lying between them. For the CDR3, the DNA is TGCGCCAGCAGCTTCCAGCCGGAGGAGCCCCAGCATTTT. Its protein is CASSFQPEEPQHF.

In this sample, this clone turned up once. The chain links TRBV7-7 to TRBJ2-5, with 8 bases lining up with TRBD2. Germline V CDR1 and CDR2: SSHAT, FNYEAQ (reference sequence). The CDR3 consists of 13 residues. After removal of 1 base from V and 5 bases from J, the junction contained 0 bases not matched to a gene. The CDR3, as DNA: TGTGCCAGCAGCTTAGGACTAGCGGAGACCCAGTACTTC. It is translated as CASSLGLAETQYF.

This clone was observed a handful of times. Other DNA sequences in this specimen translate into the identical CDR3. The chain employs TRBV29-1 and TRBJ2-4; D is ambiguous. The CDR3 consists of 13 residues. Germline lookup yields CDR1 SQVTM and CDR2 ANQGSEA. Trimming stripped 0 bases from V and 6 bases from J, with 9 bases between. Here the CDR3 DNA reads TGCAGCGTTGAAGATAGGCGCGGAAACATTCAGTACTTC. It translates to CSVEDRRGNIQYF.

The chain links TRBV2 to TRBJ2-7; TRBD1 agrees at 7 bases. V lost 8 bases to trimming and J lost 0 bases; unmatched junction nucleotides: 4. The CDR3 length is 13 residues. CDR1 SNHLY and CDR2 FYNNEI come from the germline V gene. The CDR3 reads CASRRQGSYEQYF. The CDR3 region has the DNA TGTGCCAGCCGTAGACAGGGCTCCTACGAGCAGTACTTC.

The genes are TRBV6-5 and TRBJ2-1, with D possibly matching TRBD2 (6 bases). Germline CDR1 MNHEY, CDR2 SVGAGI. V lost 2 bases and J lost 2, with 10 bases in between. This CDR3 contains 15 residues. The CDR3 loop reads CASSYPGDPYNEQFF. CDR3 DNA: TGTGCCAGCAGTTACCCGGGGGACCCCTACAATGAGCAGTTCTTC.

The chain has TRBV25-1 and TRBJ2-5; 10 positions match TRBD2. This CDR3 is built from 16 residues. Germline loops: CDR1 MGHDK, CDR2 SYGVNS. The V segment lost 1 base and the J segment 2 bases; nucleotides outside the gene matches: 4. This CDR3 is CASSEFLGLAQETQYF. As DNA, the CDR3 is TGTGCCAGCAGTGAATTCCTGGGACTAGCGCAAGAGACCCAGTACTTC.

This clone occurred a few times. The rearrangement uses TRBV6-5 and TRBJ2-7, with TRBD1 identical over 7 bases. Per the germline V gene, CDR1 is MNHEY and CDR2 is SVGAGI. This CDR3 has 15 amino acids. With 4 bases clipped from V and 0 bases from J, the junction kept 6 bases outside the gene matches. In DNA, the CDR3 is TGTGCCAGCAGTTCCGGGACAGTGAGCTCCTACGAGCAGTACTTC. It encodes CASSSGTVSSYEQYF.

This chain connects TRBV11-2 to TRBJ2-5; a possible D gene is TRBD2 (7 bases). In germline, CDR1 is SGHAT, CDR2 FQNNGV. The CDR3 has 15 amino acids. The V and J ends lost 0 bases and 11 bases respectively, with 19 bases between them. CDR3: CASSLERGPYGQQYF. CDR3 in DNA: TGTGCCAGCAGCTTAGAGCGGGGGCCCTACGGCCAGCAGTACTTC.